The 32 T cell receptor beta chains given below trace back to one sample, sequenced in a study of control samples from healthy donors and cancer patients. Clones were read by immunoSEQ multiplex PCR, and TCRdb kept only the in-frame ones, dropping some. The sample has approximately 60,000 clones; almost 85% are singletons. Sequencing was carried out using blood. The receptors were gathered from a middle-aged man in good health.

The CDR3: CASSFEGGYTEAFF. Here the CDR3 DNA reads TGTGCCAGCAGTTTTGAAGGGGGCTACACTGAAGCTTTCTTT. V gene TRBV27 combines with J gene TRBJ1-1; TRBD1 agrees at 7 bases. The CDR3 consists of 14 residues. V lost 3 bases and J lost 3; bases outside the gene matches: 4. CDR1 is MNHEY, CDR2 SMNVEV, per germline (reference sequence).

The V gene is TRBV7-9, the J gene TRBJ2-1; possible D gene TRBD1, 6 bases. Germline CDR1 and CDR2: SEHNR and FQNEAQ (reference sequence). The length of the CDR3 is 15 residues. With 3 bases removed from V and 2 bases from J, the gap between germline ends came to 11 bases. CDR3 region: CASSFQTGPYNEQFF. For the CDR3, the DNA is TGTGCCAGCAGCTTTCAGACAGGACCCTACAATGAGCAGTTCTTC.

J is TRBJ2-1 and V is TRBV6-5, with unresolved D. Trimming left V 2 bases short and J 10 bases short, with 12 bases between. CDR1 and CDR2 (germline): MNHEY, SVGAGI. This CDR3 region has 13 residues. The CDR3 DNA sequence: TGTGCCAGCAGTTACATCCAACCTGGGGAGCAGTTCTTC. This translates into CASSYIQPGEQFF.

The J gene is TRBJ1-4, the V gene TRBV27; 10 bases line up with TRBD1. The CDR3 spans 13 residues. Germline values: CDR1 MNHEY, CDR2 SMNVEV (reference sequence). V shed 4 bases, J shed 14 bases, and the junction held 7 bases outside the gene matches. CDR3 sequence (DNA): TGTGCCAGCAGTTACCGAGGACAGGGGGTCCTGTTTTTT. Protein sequence: CASSYRGQGVLFF.

This rearrangement joins TRBV12-3 or TRBV12-4 to TRBJ2-2; perhaps TRBD1 as D (6 bases). Trimming stripped 7 bases from V and 6 bases from J, with 12 bases between. The CDR3 has 13 amino acids. The CDR3 region is CASNPRGSGELFF. DNA for the CDR3: TGTGCCAGCAACCCTAGGGGGTCCGGGGAGCTGTTTTTT.

The chain has TRBV19 and TRBJ1-4; possible D gene TRBD1, 6 bases. CDR1 is LNHDA and CDR2 is SQIVND in the germline V gene (reference sequence). This CDR3 has 13 residues. Between the trimmed V and J ends, which lost 6 bases and 13 bases, there was a span of 18 bases. CDR3 nucleotides: TGTGCCAGTAGCATGTTTGACGGGGGCGTACTGTTTTTT. Translated, it gives CASSMFDGGVLFF.

In its sample, this clone ranks as medium-sized. The chain has TRBV6-5 and TRBJ1-6; D is uncertain. Per the germline V gene, CDR1 is MNHEY and CDR2 is SVGAGI. V lost 0 bases to trimming and J lost 5 bases, with 11 bases between them. The CDR3 extends over 16 amino acids. The CDR3 region is CASSYSRLRNNSPLHF. The CDR3 DNA follows: TGTGCCAGCAGTTACTCCCGTCTGAGGAATAATTCACCCCTCCACTTT.

This chain uses TRBV2 with TRBJ1-2; no clear D. There are 13 residues in the CDR3. Deletions cut 6 bases from V and 1 base from J, with 9 bases between. Germline V lookup: CDR1 SNHLY, CDR2 FYNNEI. CDR3 nucleotide sequence: TGTGCCAGCAGCGTCAGGATTAACTATGGCTACACCTTC. Amino acid sequence: CASSVRINYGYTF.

The V gene is TRBV5-1, the J gene TRBJ1-4; no clear D. The CDR3 contains 14 residues. Trimming pared 0 bases from V and 5 bases from J, leaving 8 bases between. Germline CDR1 SGHRS, CDR2 YFSETQ. The CDR3 reads CASSLGNGNEKLFF. CDR3 nucleotide sequence: TGCGCCAGCAGCTTGGGCAACGGAAATGAAAAACTGTTTTTT.

This chain links TRBV5-6 with TRBJ2-2; TRBD1 matches at 10 bases. The CDR3 runs to 16 residues. The V gene end was trimmed by 2 bases and the J gene end by 3 bases; junction bases not matched to a gene: 4. Germline V gene data show CDR1 as SGHDT and CDR2 as YYEEEE. CDR3 region: CASSLPGQGYTGELFF. CDR3 sequence (DNA): TGTGCCAGCAGCTTACCGGGACAGGGGTACACCGGGGAGCTGTTTTTT.

This sequence joins TRBV7-9 and TRBJ1-2; no definite D call. The CDR3 totals 16 residues. The germline V gene has CDR1 SEHNR and CDR2 FQNEAQ (reference sequence). Deletions cut 10 bases from V and 3 bases from J, with 24 bases between. In DNA form, the CDR3 reads TGTGCCACCGAGGAGGCACGGTTGCCCGCAGACTATGGCTACACCTTC. Its translation: CATEEARLPADYGYTF.

This chain joins TRBV30 and TRBJ1-1; D call uncertain. CDR1 is GTSNPN and CDR2 is SVGIG in the germline V gene (reference sequence). The CDR3 sequence is 14 residues long. The ends were cut back, 3 bases at V and 0 bases at J, with 11 bases in the middle. The CDR3 is CAWSLPRLNTEAFF. The CDR3 nucleotides are TGTGCCTGGAGCCTCCCCCGGTTGAACACTGAAGCTTTCTTT.

This chain joins TRBV30 and TRBJ1-3; D call uncertain. This CDR3 has 13 residues. V dropped 3 bases and J dropped 4 bases, with 10 bases sitting between them. Germline V CDR1 and CDR2: GTSNPN, SVGIG (reference sequence). DNA of the CDR3: TGTGCCTGGAGATTACCGGGGGGAAACACCATATATTTT. Its protein product is CAWRLPGGNTIYF. Complete variable domain (other parts from reference TRBV30 and TRBJ1-3): SQTIHQWPATLVQPVGSPLSLECTVEGTSNPNLYWYRQAAGRGLQLLFYSVGIGQISSEVPQNLSASRPQDRQFILSSKKLLLSDSGFYLCAWRLPGGNTIYFGEGSWLTVV.

This chain links TRBV11-3 with TRBJ2-5, with 8 bases fitting TRBD1. This CDR3 has 15 amino acids. With 4 bases clipped from V and 4 bases from J, the junction kept 8 bases outside the gene matches. Germline V gene lookup returns CDR1 SGHNT and CDR2 YENEEA. The CDR3 protein is CASSSGGGVGETQYF. The CDR3 DNA reads as TGTGCCAGCAGCTCAGGGGGCGGAGTGGGAGAGACCCAGTACTTC. Full variable domain (outside the CDR3, taken from reference TRBV11-3 and TRBJ2-5): EAGVVQSPRYKIIEKKQPVAFWCNPISGHNTLYWYLQNLGQGPELLIRYENEEAVDDSQLPKDRFSAERLKGVDSTLKIQPAELGDSAVYLCASSSGGGVGETQYFGPGTRLLVL.

In nucleotides, the CDR3 is TGTGCCAGCAGCGCCTATGGTGAAGATACTGGAAACACCATATATTTT. Residues: CASSAYGEDTGNTIYF. V gene TRBV4-2 combines with J gene TRBJ1-3; the D is unclear. Germline loops: CDR1 LGHNA, CDR2 YNFKEQ. Deletions cut 5 bases from V and 2 bases from J, with 16 bases between. The length of the CDR3 is 16 residues.

The chain recombines TRBV6-2 or TRBV6-3 with TRBJ1-5; 9 nucleotides align to TRBD1. J lost 7 bases, V lost 6 bases, and 13 bases had no gene match. CDR3 length equals 16 residues. Germline CDR1 is MNHEY and CDR2 is SVGEGT. CDR3 region: CASSSDLGTGSQPQHF. DNA for the CDR3: TGTGCCAGCAGCTCGGACCTCGGGACAGGGAGCCAGCCCCAGCATTTT.

This rearrangement joins TRBV18 to TRBJ2-5; D remains ambiguous. Trimming removed 2 bases from V and 2 bases from J, with 9 bases in between. Per germline, CDR1 KGHSH and CDR2 LQKENI. The CDR3 runs to 14 residues. The CDR3 loop reads CASSPWSGQETQYF. DNA for the CDR3: TGTGCCAGCTCACCATGGTCAGGTCAAGAGACCCAGTACTTC.

This rearrangement joins TRBV3-1 (or the pseudogene TRBV3-2) to TRBJ1-2; D is ambiguous. Germline values: CDR1 LGHDT, CDR2 YNNKEL (reference sequence). This CDR3 is built from 15 residues. V shed 1 base and J shed 8 bases, with 17 bases lying between them. The DNA for the CDR3 is TGTGCCAGCAGCCAAGCTCTAGGGCAGGTGGGGGGCTACACCTTC. Translated, it gives CASSQALGQVGGYTF.

J is TRBJ2-7 and V is TRBV30; D may be TRBD2 (5 bases). From germline, CDR1 is GTSNPN and CDR2 SVGIG (reference sequence). CDR3 length equals 13 residues. V was trimmed by 5 bases and J by 6 bases, leaving 17 bases between them. This chain's CDR3 is CAWAVAGGVEQYF. The CDR3 coding sequence is TGTGCCTGGGCCGTCGCGGGCGGAGTCGAGCAGTACTTC.

A few counts support this clone. J is TRBJ2-7 and V is TRBV7-3; possible D gene TRBD2, 5 bases. The CDR3 has 13 amino acids. The V end lost 5 bases, the J end lost 6 bases, and 14 bases lay between the germline ends. CDR1 and CDR2 (germline): SGHTA, FQGTGA. The CDR3: CASSPNWGAEQYF. The CDR3 region has the DNA TGTGCCAGCAGCCCGAACTGGGGAGCCGAGCAGTACTTC.

J is TRBJ1-2 and V is TRBV12-3 or TRBV12-4; D is perhaps TRBD1 (6 bases). The CDR3 totals 13 residues. V was pared by 6 bases and J by 6 bases, with 14 bases between. Written as DNA, the CDR3 is TGTGCCAGCAGACAACAGGGAGGGGATGGCTACACCTTC. Translation gives CASRQQGGDGYTF.

The chain has TRBV5-4 and TRBJ2-7, with TRBD2 matching 9 bases. This CDR3 is 14 amino acids long. The J segment lost 0 bases and the V segment lost 2 bases, leaving 0 bases of the junction unmatched. Germline CDR1 and CDR2: SGHNT and YYREEE (reference sequence). Here the CDR3 reads CASSLAGGSYEQYF. The CDR3 coding sequence is TGTGCCAGCAGCTTAGCGGGAGGCTCCTACGAGCAGTACTTC.

This clone was picked up a small number of times. This chain links TRBV6-5 with TRBJ1-1; D possibly corresponds to TRBD1 (5 bases). Germline V CDR1 and CDR2: MNHEY, SVGAGI. V dropped 7 bases and J dropped 5 bases, with 17 bases sitting between them. The CDR3 loop spans 14 amino acids. The CDR3 sequence is CASKGQSSVTEAFF. The CDR3 DNA sequence: TGTGCCAGCAAGGGGCAATCCTCGGTGACTGAAGCTTTCTTT.

The chain employs TRBV7-3 and TRBJ2-7; no clear D. The CDR3 is made up of 11 amino acids. Trimming pared 5 bases from V and 2 bases from J, leaving 4 bases between. Germline assignment: CDR1 SGHTA and CDR2 FQGTGA. The CDR3 DNA is TGTGCCAGCAGCGAAACCTACGAGCAGTACTTC. This sequence encodes CASSETYEQYF.

This rearrangement joins TRBV5-8 to TRBJ2-3; D gene uncertain. The germline CDR1 and CDR2 sequences are SGHTS and YDEGEE. The CDR3 has 12 residues. Trimming pared 5 bases from V and 5 bases from J, leaving 9 bases between. Written as DNA, the CDR3 is TGTGCCAGCAGGGGTTGGGGAGATACGCAGTATTTT. Translation gives CASRGWGDTQYF.

The CDR3 DNA reads as TGTGCCAGCAGCGTTCATACAACTAGCACAGATACGCAGTATTTT. Translation gives CASSVHTTSTDTQYF. This chain joins TRBV9 and TRBJ2-3; no definite D call. The CDR3 covers 15 residues. Germline V gene data show CDR1 as SGDLS and CDR2 as YYNGEE. Trimming took 2 bases from V and 0 from J, leaving 10 bases between them. The full variable domain, its missing parts supplied by reference TRBV9 and TRBJ2-3, is DSGVTQTPKHLITATGQRVTLRCSPRSGDLSVYWYQQSLDQGLQFLIQYYNGEERAKGNILERFSAQQFPDLHSELNLSSLELGDSALYFCASSVHTTSTDTQYFGPGTRLTVL.

CDR3 loop: CASSTRGSGANVLTF. The CDR3 region has the DNA TGTGCCAGCAGTACTCGAGGATCTGGGGCCAACGTCCTGACTTTC. V usage is TRBV6-6 and J usage is TRBJ2-6; D remains ambiguous. This CDR3 region has 15 residues. Trimming shortened V by 5 bases and J by 1 base, and 9 bases separated the two germline ends. From germline, CDR1 is MNHNY and CDR2 SVGAGI (reference sequence).

The V and J genes are TRBV5-8 and TRBJ1-1; D call uncertain. From germline, CDR1 is SGHTS and CDR2 YDEGEE. Deletions cut 3 bases from V and 3 bases from J, with 6 bases between. The length of the CDR3 is 12 residues. The CDR3 here is CASSSPHTEAFF. In DNA, the CDR3 is TGTGCCAGCAGCTCCCCCCACACTGAAGCTTTCTTT.

The CDR3 loop reads CASMAPRGGNNEQFF. CDR3 DNA sequence: TGTGCCAGTATGGCCCCCCGGGGCGGAAACAATGAGCAGTTCTTC. This sequence joins TRBV19 and TRBJ2-1; either TRBD1 or TRBD2 may fit D (5 bases each). V was clipped by 7 bases and J by 5 bases, with 18 bases between them. CDR3 length: 15 residues. Germline CDR1 and CDR2: LNHDA and SQIVND (reference sequence).

The CDR3 DNA is TGCGCCAGCAGCCCCACCCCCCACAGCTCCTACGAGCAGTACTTC. Its translation: CASSPTPHSSYEQYF. The V and J genes are TRBV4-3 and TRBJ2-7, with no clear D. The length of the CDR3 is 15 residues. Trimming took 4 bases from V and 0 from J, leaving 13 bases between them. Germline V CDR1 and CDR2: LGHNA, YSLEER.

This sequence joins TRBV5-1 and TRBJ1-5; tentative D call: TRBD1 (6 bases). From germline, CDR1 is SGHRS and CDR2 YFSETQ. This CDR3 is 14 amino acids long. Trimming took off 5 bases at V and 0 bases at J, with 9 bases between the two ends. This chain's CDR3 is CASSPQGSNQPQHF. For the CDR3, the DNA is TGCGCCAGCAGTCCACAGGGTAGCAATCAGCCCCAGCATTTT.

Turning to this clone: Distinct nucleotide sequences in the sample also encode this CDR3. V and J are TRBV5-1 and TRBJ2-2, with TRBD1 matching 9 bases. Losses at the gene ends were 0 bases for V and 6 bases for J; bases not matched to a gene: 6. The CDR3 loop spans 16 amino acids. Germline V gene lookup returns CDR1 SGHRS and CDR2 YFSETQ. The CDR3 loop reads CASSLETGGRSGELFF. CDR3 in DNA: TGCGCCAGCAGCTTGGAGACAGGGGGGCGGTCCGGGGAGCTGTTTTTT.